Described below is a single TCR beta chain sequence and its context. Its antigen target is currently unknown. No per-base quality is available; no much larger clone lies one base away. This sample is drawn from a study of tumor-infiltrating lymphocytes in oesophageal squamous cell carcinoma (dated by TCRdb to the mid-2010s). Receptor amplification or capture employed PCR. Sequencing was performed on an Illumina HiSeq 2000. Starting from the raw public reads, TCRdb applied fastp trimming at Q25, assembled clones with MiXCR and retained in-frame beta chains. Rows merge per CDR3 protein into single entries with the most common DNA and genes. The sample table holds more than 9,500 distinct CDR3 sequences, of which around 57% were seen once. Of the sample, around a third falls within the top ten clones. Sequenced input: esophageal tumor tissue. This receptor was identified in a female donor with esophageal squamous cell carcinoma.

CDR3 protein: CASSSRLAGALSQYF. The nucleotides read TGTGCCAGCAGTTCACGACTAGCGGGGGCCCTTTCCCAGTACTTC. In this chain, TRBV12-3 or TRBV12-4 is recombined with TRBJ2-5, and 12 bases in between align with TRBD2. Trimmed from V: 4 bases; trimmed from J: 9 bases; junction bases lacking a gene match: 9. From the cysteine through the phenylalanine, the CDR3 covers 15 amino acids. Only CDR3 DNA remains: 45 bases, in frame from the first base.